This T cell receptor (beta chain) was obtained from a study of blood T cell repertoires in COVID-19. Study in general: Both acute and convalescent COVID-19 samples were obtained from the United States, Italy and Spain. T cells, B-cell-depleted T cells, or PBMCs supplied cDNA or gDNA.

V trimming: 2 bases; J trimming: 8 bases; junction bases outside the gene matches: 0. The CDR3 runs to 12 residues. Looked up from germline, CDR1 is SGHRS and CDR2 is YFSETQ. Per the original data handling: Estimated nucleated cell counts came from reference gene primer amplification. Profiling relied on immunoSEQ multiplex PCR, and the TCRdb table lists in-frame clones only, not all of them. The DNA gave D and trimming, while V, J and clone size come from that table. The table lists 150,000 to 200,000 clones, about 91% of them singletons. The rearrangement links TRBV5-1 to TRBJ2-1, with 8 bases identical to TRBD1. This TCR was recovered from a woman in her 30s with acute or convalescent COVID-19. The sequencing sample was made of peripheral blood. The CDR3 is CASSLQGDEQFF. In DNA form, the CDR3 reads TGCGCCAGCAGCTTACAGGGGGATGAGCAGTTCTTC. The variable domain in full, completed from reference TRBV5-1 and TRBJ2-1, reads KAGVTQTPRYLIKTRGQQVTLSCSPISGHRSVSWYQQTPGQGLQFLFEYFSETQRNKGNFPGRFSGRQFSNSRSEMNVSTLELGDSALYLCASSLQGDEQFFGPGTRLTVL.